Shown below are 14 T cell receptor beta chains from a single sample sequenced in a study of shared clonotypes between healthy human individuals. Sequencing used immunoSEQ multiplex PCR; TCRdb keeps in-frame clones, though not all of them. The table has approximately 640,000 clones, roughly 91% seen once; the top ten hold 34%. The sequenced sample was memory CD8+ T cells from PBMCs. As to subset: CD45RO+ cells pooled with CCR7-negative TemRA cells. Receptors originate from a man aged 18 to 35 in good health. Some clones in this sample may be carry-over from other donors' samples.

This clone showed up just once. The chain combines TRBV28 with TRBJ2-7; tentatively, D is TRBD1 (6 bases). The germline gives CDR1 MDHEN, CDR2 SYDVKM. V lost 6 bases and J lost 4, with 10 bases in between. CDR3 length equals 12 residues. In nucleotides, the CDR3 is TGTGCCAGCAGGGAACAGGGTTACGAGCAGTACTTC. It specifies CASREQGYEQYF.

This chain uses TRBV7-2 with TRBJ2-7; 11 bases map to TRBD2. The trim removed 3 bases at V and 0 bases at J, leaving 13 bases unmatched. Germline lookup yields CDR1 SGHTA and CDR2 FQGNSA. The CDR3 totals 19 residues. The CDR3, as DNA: TGTGCCAGCAGCTTTGTGTCGGGACTAGCGGTTAGGAGCTCCTACGAGCAGTACTTC. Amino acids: CASSFVSGLAVRSSYEQYF.

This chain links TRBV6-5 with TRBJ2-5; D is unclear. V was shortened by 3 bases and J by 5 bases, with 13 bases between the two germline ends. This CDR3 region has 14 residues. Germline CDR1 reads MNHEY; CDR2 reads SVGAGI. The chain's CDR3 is CASSYNTPPETQYF. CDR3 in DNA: TGTGCCAGCAGTTATAACACCCCGCCGGAGACCCAGTACTTC.

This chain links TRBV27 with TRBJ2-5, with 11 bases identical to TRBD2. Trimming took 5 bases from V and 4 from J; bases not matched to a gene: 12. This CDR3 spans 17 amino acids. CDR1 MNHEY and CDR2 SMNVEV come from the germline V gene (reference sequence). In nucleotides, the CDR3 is TGTGCCAGCAGTCCCCAGACTAGCGGGGCATGGGGAGAGACCCAGTACTTC. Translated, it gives CASSPQTSGAWGETQYF.

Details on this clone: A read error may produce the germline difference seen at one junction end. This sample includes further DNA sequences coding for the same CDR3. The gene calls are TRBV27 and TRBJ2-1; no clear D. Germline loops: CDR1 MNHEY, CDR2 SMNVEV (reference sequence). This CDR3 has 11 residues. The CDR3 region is CASSSSNEQFF. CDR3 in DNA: TGTGCCAGCAGTTCCTCCAATGAGCAGTTCTTC.

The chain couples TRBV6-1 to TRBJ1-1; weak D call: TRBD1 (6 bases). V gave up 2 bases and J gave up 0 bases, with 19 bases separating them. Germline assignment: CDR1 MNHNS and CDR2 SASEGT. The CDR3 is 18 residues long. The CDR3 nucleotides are TGTGCCAGCAGTGAATATCCAGGAACCACAGGGCTGAACACTGAAGCTTTCTTT. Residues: CASSEYPGTTGLNTEAFF.

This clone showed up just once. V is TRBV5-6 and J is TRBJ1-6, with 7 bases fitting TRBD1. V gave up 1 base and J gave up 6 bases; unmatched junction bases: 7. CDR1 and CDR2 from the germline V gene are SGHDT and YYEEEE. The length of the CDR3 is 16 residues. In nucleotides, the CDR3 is TGTGCCAGCAGCTTGATAACAGGGGCCGGTAATTCACCCCTCCACTTT. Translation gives CASSLITGAGNSPLHF.

CDR3 sequence: CASSVLVGEQFF. The CDR3 coding sequence is TGTGCCAGCAGCGTCCTTGTAGGGGAGCAGTTCTTC. The rearrangement links TRBV7-9 to TRBJ2-1; D gene ambiguous. CDR3 size: 12 residues. V was clipped by 5 bases and J by 10 bases, with 12 bases between them. The germline V gene has CDR1 SEHNR and CDR2 FQNEAQ (reference sequence).

This chain's CDR3 is CAISPVDSTDTQYF. The CDR3 DNA is TGTGCCATCAGTCCCGTCGACTCAACAGATACGCAGTATTTT. The genes are TRBV10-3 and TRBJ2-3; D gene uncertain. CDR1 is ENHRY, CDR2 SYGVKD, per germline. The CDR3 contains 14 residues. Trimming pared 5 bases from V and 3 bases from J, leaving 12 bases between.

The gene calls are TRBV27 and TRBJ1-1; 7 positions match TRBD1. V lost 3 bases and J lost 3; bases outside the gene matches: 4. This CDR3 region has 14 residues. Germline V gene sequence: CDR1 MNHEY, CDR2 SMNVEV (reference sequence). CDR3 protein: CASSLLQGDTEAFF. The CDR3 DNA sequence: TGTGCCAGCAGTTTGCTGCAGGGGGACACTGAAGCTTTCTTT.

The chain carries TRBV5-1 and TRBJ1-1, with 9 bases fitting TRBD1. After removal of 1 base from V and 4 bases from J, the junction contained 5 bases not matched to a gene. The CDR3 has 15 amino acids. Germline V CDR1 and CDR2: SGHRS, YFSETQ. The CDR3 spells CASSLRTGVGTEAFF. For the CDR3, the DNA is TGCGCCAGCAGCTTGAGGACAGGGGTAGGCACTGAAGCTTTCTTT.

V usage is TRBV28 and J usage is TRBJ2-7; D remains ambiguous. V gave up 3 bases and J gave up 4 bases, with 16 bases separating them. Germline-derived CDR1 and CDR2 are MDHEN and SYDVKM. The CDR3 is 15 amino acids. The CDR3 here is CASSFGPRSPYEQYF. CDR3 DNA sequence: TGTGCCAGCAGTTTCGGCCCCAGGTCCCCGTACGAGCAGTACTTC.

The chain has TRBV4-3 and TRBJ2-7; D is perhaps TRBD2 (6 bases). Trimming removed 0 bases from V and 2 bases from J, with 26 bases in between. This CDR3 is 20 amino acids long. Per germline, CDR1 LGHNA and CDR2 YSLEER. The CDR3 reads CASSQDELGGTEGPAYEQYF. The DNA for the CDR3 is TGCGCCAGCAGCCAAGATGAACTGGGCGGAACGGAGGGTCCCGCCTACGAGCAGTACTTC.

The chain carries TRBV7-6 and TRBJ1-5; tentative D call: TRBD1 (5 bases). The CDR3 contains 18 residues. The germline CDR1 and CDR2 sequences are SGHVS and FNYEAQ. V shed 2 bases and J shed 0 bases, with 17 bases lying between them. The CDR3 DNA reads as TGTGCCAGCAGCTTAACCGCAGGGAATTGGAATAGCAATCAGCCCCAGCATTTT. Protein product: CASSLTAGNWNSNQPQHF.